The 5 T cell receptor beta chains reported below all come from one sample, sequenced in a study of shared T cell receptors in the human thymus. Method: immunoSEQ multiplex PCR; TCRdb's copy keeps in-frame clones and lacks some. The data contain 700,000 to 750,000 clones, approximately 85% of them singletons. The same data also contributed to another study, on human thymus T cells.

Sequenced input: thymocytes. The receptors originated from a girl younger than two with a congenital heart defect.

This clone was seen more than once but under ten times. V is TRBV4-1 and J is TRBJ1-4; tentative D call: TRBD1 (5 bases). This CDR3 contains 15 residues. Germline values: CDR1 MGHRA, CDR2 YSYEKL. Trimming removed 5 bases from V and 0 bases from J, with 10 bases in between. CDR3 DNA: TGCGCCAGCAGCTGGACCAGGGCAACTAATGAAAAACTGTTTTTT. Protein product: CASSWTRATNEKLFF.

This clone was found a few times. CDR3 sequence: CASSILGFTFGGYTF. As DNA, the CDR3 is TGTGCCAGTAGTATCCTCGGGTTCACCTTTGGGGGCTACACCTTC. The gene calls are TRBV19 and TRBJ1-2, with D unresolved. Germline CDR1 and CDR2: LNHDA and SQIVND (reference sequence). Trimming left V 3 bases short and J 8 bases short, with 19 bases between. This CDR3 is built from 15 residues.

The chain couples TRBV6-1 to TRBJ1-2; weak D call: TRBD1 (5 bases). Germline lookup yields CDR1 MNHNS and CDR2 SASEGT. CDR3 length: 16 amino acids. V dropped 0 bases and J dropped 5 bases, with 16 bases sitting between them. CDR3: CASSEASGKFGYGYTF. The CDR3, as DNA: TGTGCCAGCAGTGAAGCTTCAGGGAAATTTGGGTATGGCTACACCTTC.

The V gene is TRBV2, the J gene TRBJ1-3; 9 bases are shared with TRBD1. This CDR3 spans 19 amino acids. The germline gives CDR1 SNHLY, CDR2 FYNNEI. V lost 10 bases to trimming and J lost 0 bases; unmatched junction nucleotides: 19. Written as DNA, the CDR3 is TGTGCCAACCTCATCAACCGGGACAGGGTACCCTTCTCTGGAAACACCATATATTTT. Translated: CANLINRDRVPFSGNTIYF.

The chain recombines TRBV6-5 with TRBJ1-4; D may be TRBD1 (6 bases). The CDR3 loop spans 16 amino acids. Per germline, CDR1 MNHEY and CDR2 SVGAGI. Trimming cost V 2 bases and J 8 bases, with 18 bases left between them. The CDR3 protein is CASSYGVPGGEEKLFF. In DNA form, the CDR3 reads TGTGCCAGCAGTTACGGCGTTCCGGGGGGCGAAGAAAAACTGTTTTTT.